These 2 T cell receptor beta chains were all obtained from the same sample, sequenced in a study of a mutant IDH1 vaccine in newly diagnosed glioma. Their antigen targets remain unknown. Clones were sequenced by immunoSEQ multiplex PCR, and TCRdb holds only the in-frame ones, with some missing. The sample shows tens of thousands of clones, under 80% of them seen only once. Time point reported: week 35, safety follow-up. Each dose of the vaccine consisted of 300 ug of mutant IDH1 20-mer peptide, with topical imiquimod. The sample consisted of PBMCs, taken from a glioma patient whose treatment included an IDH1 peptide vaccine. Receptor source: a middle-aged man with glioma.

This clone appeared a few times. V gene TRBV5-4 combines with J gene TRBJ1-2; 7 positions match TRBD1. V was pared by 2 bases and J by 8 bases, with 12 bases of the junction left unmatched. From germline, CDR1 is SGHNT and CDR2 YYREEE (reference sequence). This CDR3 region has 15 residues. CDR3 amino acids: CASSFGTALKGGYTF. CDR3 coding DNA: TGTGCCAGCAGCTTCGGGACAGCCCTAAAGGGGGGCTACACCTTC.

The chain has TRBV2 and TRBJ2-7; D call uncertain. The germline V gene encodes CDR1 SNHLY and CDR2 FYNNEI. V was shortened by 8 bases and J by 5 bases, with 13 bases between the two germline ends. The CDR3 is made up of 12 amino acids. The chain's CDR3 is CASPGYGDEQYF. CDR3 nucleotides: TGTGCCAGCCCCGGGTACGGCGACGAGCAGTACTTC.